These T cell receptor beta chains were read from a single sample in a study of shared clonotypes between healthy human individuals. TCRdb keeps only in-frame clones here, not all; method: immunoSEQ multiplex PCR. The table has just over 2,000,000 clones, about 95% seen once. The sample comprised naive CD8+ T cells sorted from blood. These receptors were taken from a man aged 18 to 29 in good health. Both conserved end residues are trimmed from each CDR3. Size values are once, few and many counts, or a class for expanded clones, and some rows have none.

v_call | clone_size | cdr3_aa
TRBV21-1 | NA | ASMRLIRTFLGYSNQPQH
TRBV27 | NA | ASALSGPYNEQF
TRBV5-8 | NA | ASSLEDSYNEQF
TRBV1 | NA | TSSQGLAGPPNEQF
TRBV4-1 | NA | ASSQKDSNYGYT
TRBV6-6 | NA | ASSPWGGLDTQY
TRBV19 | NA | ASSPRTEETQY
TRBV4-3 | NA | ASSQVGPGQGVSPLH
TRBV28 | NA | ASSQWTGTTDTQY
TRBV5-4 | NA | ASSQQGYAGELF
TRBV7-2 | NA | ASSLGGYEQF
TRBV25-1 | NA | ASGLAGGNNEQF
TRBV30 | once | AWSWAGITEAF
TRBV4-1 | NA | ASSPLATGGTYNEQF
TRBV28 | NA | ASSLRPLLHEQY
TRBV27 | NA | ASSLTGAREKLF
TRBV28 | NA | ASSIQGGADTQY
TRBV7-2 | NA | ASSYLGGQNNQPQH
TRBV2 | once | ASTHRGPGELF
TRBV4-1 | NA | ASSQVDRERPQH
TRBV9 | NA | ASSGIQETQY
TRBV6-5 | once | ASSSPSHEQF
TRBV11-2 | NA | ASSSTQGAQTQY
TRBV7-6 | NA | ASSLSRDANTEAF
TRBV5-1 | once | ASSLLAGYDEQF
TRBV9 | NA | ASSKRVSTDTQY